The 7 T cell receptor beta chains in this list originate from one sample, sequenced in a study of OX40 agonist ivuxolimab in advanced cancers. Some clones are missing from TCRdb's copy, which holds only in-frame ones; the method was immunoSEQ multiplex PCR. The sample gives tens of thousands of clones, roughly 90% of which show up once; roughly a sixth is in the top ten. The sequencing used CD4+ or CD8+ T cells sorted from blood, collected in a trial of the OX40 agonist ivuxolimab. Receptors originate from an adult with an advanced solid tumor such as melanoma, head and neck, liver or kidney cancer.

The chain uses TRBV27 and TRBJ2-7; TRBD1 matches 7 bases. Germline loops: CDR1 MNHEY, CDR2 SMNVEV (reference sequence). The CDR3 length is 16 residues. V gave up 4 bases and J gave up 1 base; unmatched junction bases: 10. The CDR3 bases are TGTGCCAGCAGTTACTGGCCCGGGACAGATTCCTACGAGCAGTACTTC. It yields the protein CASSYWPGTDSYEQYF.

This rearrangement joins TRBV5-6 to TRBJ2-7, with D perhaps matching TRBD2 (5 bases). The V gene lost 2 bases and the J gene lost 3 bases, with 15 bases spanning the gap. The germline V gene encodes CDR1 SGHDT and CDR2 YYEEEE. CDR3 length: 15 amino acids. The CDR3, as DNA: TGTGCCAGCAGCTTTATCACCTCACGGGACTACGAGCAGTACTTC. Its protein is CASSFITSRDYEQYF.

CDR3 nucleotides: TGTGCCAGCAGCTTAATAAATGAGCAGTTCTTC. Translating gives CASSLINEQFF. V and J are TRBV5-4 and TRBJ2-1; no definite D call. Trimming cost V 2 bases and J 7 bases, with 4 bases left between them. This CDR3 comprises 11 residues. From germline, CDR1 is SGHNT and CDR2 YYREEE (reference sequence).

The gene calls are TRBV7-8 and TRBJ2-3; TRBD1 might be the D (5 bases). V was trimmed by 5 bases and J by 2 bases, leaving 17 bases between them. The CDR3 has 16 residues. Germline CDR1 and CDR2: SGHVS and FQNEAQ. The CDR3 region is CASSQGVARTTDTQYF. In DNA, the CDR3 is TGTGCCAGCAGCCAAGGGGTGGCGCGGACCACAGATACGCAGTATTTT.

CDR3 sequence: CASSPTGGAGNQPQHF. The CDR3, as DNA: TGCGCCAGCAGCCCGACAGGGGGCGCGGGCAATCAGCCCCAGCATTTT. The rearrangement links TRBV5-1 to TRBJ1-5; TRBD1 matches at 10 bases. Germline CDR1 SGHRS, CDR2 YFSETQ. This CDR3 is built from 16 residues. The V and J ends lost 4 bases and 2 bases, in that order; junction bases with no gene match: 6.

The chain joins TRBV6-1 to TRBJ1-1, with D perhaps TRBD1 (6 bases). The germline V and J ends were trimmed by 4 bases and 0 bases, with 18 bases remaining between them. Germline CDR1 is MNHNS and CDR2 is SASEGT. The CDR3 runs 17 residues. DNA of the CDR3: TGTGCCAGCAGTGGGGGGCGGGGCGTCGGTATGAACACTGAAGCTTTCTTT. It translates to CASSGGRGVGMNTEAFF.

The chain is built from TRBV5-6 and TRBJ1-2; no definite D call. The CDR3 sequence is 13 residues long. The V end lost 0 bases, the J end lost 5 bases, and 8 bases lay between the germline ends. The germline V gene has CDR1 SGHDT and CDR2 YYEEEE. The CDR3 nucleotides are TGTGCCAGCAGCTTGGCGGACGAATATGGCTACACCTTC. Translating it yields CASSLADEYGYTF.